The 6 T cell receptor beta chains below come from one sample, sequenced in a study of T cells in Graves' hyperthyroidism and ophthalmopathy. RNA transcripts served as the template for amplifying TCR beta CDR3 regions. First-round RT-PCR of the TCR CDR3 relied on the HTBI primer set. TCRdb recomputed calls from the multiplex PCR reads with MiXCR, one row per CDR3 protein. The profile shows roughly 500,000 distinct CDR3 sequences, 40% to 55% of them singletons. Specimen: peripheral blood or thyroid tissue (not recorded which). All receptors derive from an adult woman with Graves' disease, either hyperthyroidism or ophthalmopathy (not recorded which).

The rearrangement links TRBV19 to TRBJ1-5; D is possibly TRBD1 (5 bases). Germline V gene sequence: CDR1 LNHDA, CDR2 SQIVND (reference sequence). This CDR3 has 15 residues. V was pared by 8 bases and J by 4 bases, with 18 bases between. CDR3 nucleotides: TGTGCCAGTTCCACCCGACAGAGGCTAAATCAGCCCCAGCATTTT. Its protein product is CASSTRQRLNQPQHF.

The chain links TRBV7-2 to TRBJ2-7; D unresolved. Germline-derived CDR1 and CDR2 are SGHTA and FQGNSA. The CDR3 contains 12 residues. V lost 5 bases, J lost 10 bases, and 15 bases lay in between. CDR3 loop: CASSTQQSRQYF. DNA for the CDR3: TGTGCCAGCAGCACGCAGCAGAGTCGCCAGTACTTC.

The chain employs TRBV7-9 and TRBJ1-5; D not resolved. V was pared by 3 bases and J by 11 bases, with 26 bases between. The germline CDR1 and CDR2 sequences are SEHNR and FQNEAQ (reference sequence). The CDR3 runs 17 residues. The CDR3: CASSFGRTVEYQETQHF. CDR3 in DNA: TGTGCCAGCAGCTTTGGGAGGACGGTTGAGTACCAAGAGACCCAGCATTTT.

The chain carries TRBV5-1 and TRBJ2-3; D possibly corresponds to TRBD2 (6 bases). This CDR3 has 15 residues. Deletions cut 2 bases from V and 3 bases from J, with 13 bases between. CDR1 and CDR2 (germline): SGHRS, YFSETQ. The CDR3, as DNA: TGCGCCAGCAGCTTCTGGGGAGGCTTGACAGATACGCAGTATTTT. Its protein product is CASSFWGGLTDTQYF.

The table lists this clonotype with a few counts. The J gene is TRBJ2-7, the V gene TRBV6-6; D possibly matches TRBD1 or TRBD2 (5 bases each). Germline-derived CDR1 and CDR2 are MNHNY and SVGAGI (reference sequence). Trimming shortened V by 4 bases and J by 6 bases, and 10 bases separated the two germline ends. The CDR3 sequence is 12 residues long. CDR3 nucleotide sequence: TGTGCCAGCAGTTTCGGGGCAAGCGAGCAGTACTTC. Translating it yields CASSFGASEQYF.

The CDR3 loop reads CASSPTRLAGQETQYF. The CDR3, as DNA: TGTGCCAGCAGCCCCACCAGACTAGCGGGACAAGAGACCCAGTACTTC. The V and J genes are TRBV7-9 and TRBJ2-5, with 11 nucleotides matching TRBD2. V was clipped by 5 bases and J by 2 bases; unmatched bases: 7. This CDR3 is built from 16 residues. Germline CDR1 is SEHNR and CDR2 is FQNEAQ (reference sequence).